These 15 T cell receptor beta chains share one sample of origin, sequenced in a study of T-cell reconstitution after alpha-beta-depleted transplantation in children. As it was prepared, the TCRbeta library received unique molecular identifiers. TCRdb reanalysed the PCR reads using MiXCR and keeps one entry per CDR3 protein. This table has some 200,000 distinct CDR3 sequences, 7.5% to 9.5% appearing once. The sequences come from PBMCs, mostly from graft donor cells, collected 360 days after TCRalphabeta/CD19-depleted stem cell transplant. Receptors originate from a male patient between 2 and 9 years old who had a stem cell transplant for acute myeloid leukemia, so the T cells may come from the graft donor.

This clonotype was seen many times. The chain uses TRBV12-3 or TRBV12-4 and TRBJ1-2; 7 bases align to TRBD1. This CDR3 contains 14 residues. The ends lost 6 bases at V and 1 base at J; junction bases unmatched: 5. CDR3 DNA: TGTGCCAGCAGGGCAGGGACAGTTAACTATGGCTACACCTTC. This sequence encodes CASRAGTVNYGYTF.

This clonotype was detected only a few times. The chain employs TRBV6-5 and TRBJ2-7, with D perhaps given as TRBD1 or TRBD2 (5 bases each). Germline assignment: CDR1 MNHEY and CDR2 SVGAGI. The CDR3 contains 14 residues. V shed 5 bases and J shed 1 base, with 12 bases lying between them. This CDR3 is CASSHGTASYEQYF. DNA for the CDR3: TGTGCCAGCAGTCACGGGACGGCGTCCTACGAGCAGTACTTC.

This clonotype was counted many times. This chain links TRBV29-1 with TRBJ2-2; D perhaps matches TRBD2 (5 bases). The CDR3 has 13 residues. The V end lost 4 bases, the J end lost 7 bases, and 13 bases lay between the germline ends. In germline, CDR1 is SQVTM, CDR2 ANQGSEA. The CDR3 DNA sequence: TGCAGCGTTGGGACCCTAGCACTCGGGGAGCTGTTTTTT. Protein sequence: CSVGTLALGELFF.

Of note for this clonotype: A single base separates this from a much larger clone, so it may be a read error. The CDR3 end shows no conserved phenylalanine or tryptophan, and so a read error is likely. The chain links TRBV5-5 to TRBJ1-1, with D perhaps matching TRBD1 (5 bases). CDR1 and CDR2 (germline): SGHKS, YYEKEE (reference sequence). V shed 3 bases and J shed 4 bases, with 22 bases lying between them. The CDR3 is made up of 17 amino acids. The CDR3 bases are TGTGCCAGCAGCTCGACGAGTTTACGGGACCAAGGCACTGAAGCTTTCTCT. Residues: CASSSTSLRDQGTEAFS.

This clonotype was found many times. This sequence joins TRBV6-5 and TRBJ2-2; D remains ambiguous. V was cut by 7 bases and J by 2 bases, with 11 bases left in between. The length of the CDR3 is 14 residues. The germline V gene has CDR1 MNHEY and CDR2 SVGAGI. The CDR3 DNA reads as TGTGCCAGCATTCCTCGCGGCAACACCGGGGAGCTGTTTTTT. Its protein product is CASIPRGNTGELFF.

For this clonotype: At one boundary the junction diverges from the germline segment, which might be a read error. The chain uses TRBV7-7 and TRBJ1-4; 7 nucleotides agree with TRBD1. The length of the CDR3 is 14 residues. In germline, CDR1 is SSHAT, CDR2 FNYEAQ (reference sequence). CDR3 sequence (DNA): TGTGCTAGCAGCCTACGACAGGGTCGGGAAAAACTGTTTTTT. This sequence encodes CASSLRQGREKLFF.

This clonotype was detected a few times. J is TRBJ2-7 and V is TRBV20-1; 12 nucleotides line up with TRBD2. The V and J ends lost 6 bases and 4 bases, in that order; junction bases with no gene match: 7. This CDR3 contains 14 residues. Germline CDR1 and CDR2: DFQATT and SNEGSKA (reference sequence). CDR3 protein: CSASTSGRLYEQYF. CDR3 sequence (DNA): TGCAGTGCATCGACTAGCGGGAGATTGTACGAGCAGTACTTC.

The chain joins TRBV21-1 to TRBJ2-4. TRBV21-1 is a pseudogene. The CDR3 sequence is 14 residues long. The CDR3 region is CASPQCQTLNIQYF. The DNA of the CDR3 is TGTGCCAGCCCACAGTGTCAGACGCTAAACATTCAGTACTTC.

The V gene is TRBV10-3, the J gene TRBJ1-5; 7 nucleotides match TRBD1. Trimming removed 5 bases from V and 7 bases from J; junction bases left unmatched: 5. In germline, CDR1 is ENHRY, CDR2 SYGVKD. This CDR3 comprises 13 residues. The CDR3 loop reads CAISTGVGQPQHF. The CDR3 coding sequence is TGTGCCATCAGTACAGGGGTCGGACAGCCCCAGCATTTT.

This clonotype appeared many times. The chain recombines TRBV7-8 with TRBJ2-7; 12 bases align to TRBD2. Germline CDR1 SGHVS, CDR2 FQNEAQ. V shed 2 bases, J shed 4 bases, and the junction held 15 bases outside the gene matches. The CDR3 length is 19 residues. The CDR3 spells CASSLRDSSGRAGLYEQYF. The CDR3 nucleotides are TGTGCCAGCAGCTTAAGGGACTCTAGCGGGAGGGCCGGGTTGTACGAGCAGTACTTC.

V and J are TRBV12-3 or TRBV12-4 and TRBJ2-3; maybe TRBD2 (5 bases). The CDR3 sequence is 16 residues long. With 6 bases removed from V and 0 bases from J, the gap between germline ends came to 16 bases. CDR3 DNA: TGTGCCAGCAGGAATAGCGCCCGCTTAAGCACAGATACGCAGTATTTT. Protein product: CASRNSARLSTDTQYF.

V usage is TRBV24-1 and J usage is TRBJ2-3, with 7 bases matching TRBD1. J lost 2 bases, V lost 3 bases, and 10 bases had no gene match. Germline loops: CDR1 KGHDR, CDR2 SFDVKD. This CDR3 has 17 residues. CDR3 in DNA: TGTGCCACCAGTGATCCAACGACAGGGTATTTCACAGATACGCAGTATTTT. It is translated as CATSDPTTGYFTDTQYF.

This rearrangement joins TRBV27 to TRBJ1-5; 7 bases align to TRBD1. Trimming cost V 5 bases and J 2 bases; bases outside gene matches: 9. From germline, CDR1 is MNHEY and CDR2 SMNVEV (reference sequence). This CDR3 is built from 16 residues. DNA for the CDR3: TGTGCCAGCAGTCCCCTGTCAGGGGGTGGCAATCAGCCCCAGCATTTT. Its translation is CASSPLSGGGNQPQHF.

This clonotype occurred many times. The gene calls are TRBV5-1 and TRBJ2-2; either TRBD1 or TRBD2 may supply D (5 bases each). V lost 1 base, J lost 1 base, and 11 bases lay in between. The CDR3 runs to 16 residues. Germline CDR1 is SGHRS and CDR2 is YFSETQ. The CDR3 region has the DNA TGCGCCAGCAGCTTGAGAGGGGTCCAGAACACCGGGGAGCTGTTTTTT. Translation gives CASSLRGVQNTGELFF.

The chain is built from TRBV7-9 and TRBJ2-5; 10 nucleotides agree with TRBD2. This CDR3 contains 17 residues. Germline V gene lookup returns CDR1 SEHNR and CDR2 FQNEAQ (reference sequence). Trimming took 1 base from V and 2 from J; bases not matched to a gene: 7. The CDR3 spells CASSLELTSGAQETQYF. CDR3 DNA sequence: TGTGCCAGCAGCTTAGAATTAACTAGCGGGGCTCAAGAGACCCAGTACTTC.